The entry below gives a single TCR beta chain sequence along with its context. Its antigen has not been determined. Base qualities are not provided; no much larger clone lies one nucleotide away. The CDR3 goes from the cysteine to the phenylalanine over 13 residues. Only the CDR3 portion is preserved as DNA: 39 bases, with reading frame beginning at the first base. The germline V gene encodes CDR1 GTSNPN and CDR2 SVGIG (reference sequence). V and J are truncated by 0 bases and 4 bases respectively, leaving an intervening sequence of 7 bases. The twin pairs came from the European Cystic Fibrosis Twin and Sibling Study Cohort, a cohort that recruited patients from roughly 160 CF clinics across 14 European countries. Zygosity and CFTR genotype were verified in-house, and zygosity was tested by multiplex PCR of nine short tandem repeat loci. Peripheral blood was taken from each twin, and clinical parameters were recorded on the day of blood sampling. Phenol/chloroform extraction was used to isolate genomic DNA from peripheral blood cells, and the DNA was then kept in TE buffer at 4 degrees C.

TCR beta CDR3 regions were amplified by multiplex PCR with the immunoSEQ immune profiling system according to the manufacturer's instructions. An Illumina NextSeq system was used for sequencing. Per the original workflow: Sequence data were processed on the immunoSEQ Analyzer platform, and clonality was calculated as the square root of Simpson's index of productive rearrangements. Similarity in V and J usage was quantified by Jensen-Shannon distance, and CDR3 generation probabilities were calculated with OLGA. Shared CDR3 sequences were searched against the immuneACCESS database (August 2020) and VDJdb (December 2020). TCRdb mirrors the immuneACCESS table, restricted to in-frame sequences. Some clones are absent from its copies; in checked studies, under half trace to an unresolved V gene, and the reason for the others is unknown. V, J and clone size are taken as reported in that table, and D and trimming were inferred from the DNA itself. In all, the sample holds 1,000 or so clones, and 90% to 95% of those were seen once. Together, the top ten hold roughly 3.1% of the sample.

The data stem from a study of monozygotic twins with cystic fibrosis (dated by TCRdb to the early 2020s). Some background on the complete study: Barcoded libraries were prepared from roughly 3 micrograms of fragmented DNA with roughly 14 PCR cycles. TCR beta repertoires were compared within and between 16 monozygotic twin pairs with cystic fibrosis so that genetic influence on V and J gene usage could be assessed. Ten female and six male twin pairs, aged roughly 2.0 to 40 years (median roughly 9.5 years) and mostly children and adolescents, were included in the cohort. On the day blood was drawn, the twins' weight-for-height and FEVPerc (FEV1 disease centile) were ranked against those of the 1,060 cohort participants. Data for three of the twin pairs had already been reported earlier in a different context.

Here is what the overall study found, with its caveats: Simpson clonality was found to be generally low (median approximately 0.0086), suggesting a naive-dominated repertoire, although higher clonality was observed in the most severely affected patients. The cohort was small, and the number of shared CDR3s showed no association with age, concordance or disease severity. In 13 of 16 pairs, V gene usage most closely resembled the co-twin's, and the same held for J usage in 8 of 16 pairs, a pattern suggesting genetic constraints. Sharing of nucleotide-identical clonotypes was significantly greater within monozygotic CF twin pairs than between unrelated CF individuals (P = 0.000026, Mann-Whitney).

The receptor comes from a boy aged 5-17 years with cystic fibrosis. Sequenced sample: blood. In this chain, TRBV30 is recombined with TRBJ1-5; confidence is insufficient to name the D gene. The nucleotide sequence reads TGTGCCTGGAGTGTAGGCCCTAATCAGCCCCAGCATTTT. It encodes CAWSVGPNQPQHF.